These T cell receptor beta chains were read from a single sample in a study of blood T cell repertoires in COVID-19. Sequencing was performed with immunoSEQ multiplex PCR; in TCRdb, only in-frame clones are kept and a portion is missing. This table holds 300,000 or so clones, approximately 88% found once. The sample comprised peripheral blood. Every receptor here comes from a young woman who had recovered from COVID-19. CDR3s include the opening cysteine and the closing phenylalanine or tryptophan. D genes are given only for firm matches. Clone size is stated in some rows and not others, as once, few, many or a class when expanded.

clone size: -; D gene: -; V gene: TRBV27; J gene: TRBJ2-7; CDR3 DNA: TGTGCCAGCAGTTTACCCGGGTACGAGCAGTACTTC; CDR3 protein: CASSLPGYEQYF
clone size: -; D gene: -; V gene: TRBV7-3; J gene: TRBJ1-3; CDR3 DNA: TGTGCCAGCAGCTCACAGGGTAGATCTGGAAACACCATATATTTT; CDR3 protein: CASSSQGRSGNTIYF
clone size: -; D gene: TRBD2; V gene: TRBV9; J gene: TRBJ2-3; CDR3 DNA: TGTGCCAGCAGCGTCCTTACTAGCGGGGTAGATACGCAGTATTTT; CDR3 protein: CASSVLTSGVDTQYF
clone size: once; D gene: -; V gene: TRBV2; J gene: TRBJ1-4; CDR3 DNA: TGTGCCACACTAAGACAGGCAGCAACTAATGAAAAACTGTTTTTT; CDR3 protein: CATLRQAATNEKLFF
clone size: -; D gene: -; V gene: TRBV30; J gene: TRBJ2-5; CDR3 DNA: TGTGCCTGGAGTGTCAGGGAGACCCAGTACTTC; CDR3 protein: CAWSVRETQYF
clone size: -; D gene: -; V gene: TRBV28; J gene: TRBJ1-2; CDR3 DNA: TGTGCCAGCAGTTCCGGACGGGGGACGTGGAGCTATGGCTACACCTTC; CDR3 protein: CASSSGRGTWSYGYTF
clone size: -; D gene: -; V gene: TRBV19; J gene: TRBJ1-4; CDR3 DNA: TGTGCCAGTAGTAGACTACAAGAGCTTAATGAAAAACTGTTTTTT; CDR3 protein: CASSRLQELNEKLFF
clone size: -; D gene: TRBD1; V gene: TRBV19; J gene: TRBJ2-7; CDR3 DNA: TGTGCCAGTAGTACCGGGACAGGACCCTACGAGCAGTACTTC; CDR3 protein: CASSTGTGPYEQYF
clone size: -; D gene: -; V gene: TRBV5-1; J gene: TRBJ2-1; CDR3 DNA: TGCGCCAGCAGCTTTACAGGGTCACCCTCCTACAATGAGCAGTTCTTC; CDR3 protein: CASSFTGSPSYNEQFF
clone size: -; D gene: -; V gene: TRBV2; J gene: TRBJ1-1; CDR3 DNA: TGTGCCAGGATACAGCACACTGAAGCTTTCTTT; CDR3 protein: CARIQHTEAFF
clone size: -; D gene: TRBD1; V gene: TRBV5-1; J gene: TRBJ2-7; CDR3 DNA: TGCGCCAGCAGCTTTAGGACAGGGGACTTCGGATCCTACGAGCAGTACTTC; CDR3 protein: CASSFRTGDFGSYEQYF
clone size: -; D gene: -; V gene: TRBV5-8; J gene: TRBJ1-1; CDR3 DNA: TGTGCCAGCAGCTTGGGCGGGGGTTACACTGAAGCTTTCTTT; CDR3 protein: CASSLGGGYTEAFF
clone size: -; D gene: TRBD1; V gene: TRBV6-5; J gene: TRBJ2-5; CDR3 DNA: TGTGCCAGCAGTTACGCAGGGGGCAAAGAGACCCAGTACTTC; CDR3 protein: CASSYAGGKETQYF
clone size: -; D gene: TRBD1; V gene: TRBV24-1; J gene: TRBJ2-7; CDR3 DNA: TGTGCCACCAGTGATTTCCCTCATGGGACAGGGGACGGCGAGCAGTACTTC; CDR3 protein: CATSDFPHGTGDGEQYF
clone size: -; D gene: -; V gene: TRBV5-1; J gene: TRBJ2-3; CDR3 DNA: TGCGCCAGCAGCTTCCAGGGGATCACAGATACGCAGTATTTT; CDR3 protein: CASSFQGITDTQYF
clone size: -; D gene: -; V gene: TRBV5-1; J gene: TRBJ2-3; CDR3 DNA: TGCGCCAGCAGCTTGGGCGGTTCCACAGATACGCAGTATTTT; CDR3 protein: CASSLGGSTDTQYF
clone size: -; D gene: -; V gene: TRBV4-2; J gene: TRBJ2-3; CDR3 DNA: TGTGCCAGCAGCCAGGCGTTTCTAGGCCCCGATACGCAGTATTTT; CDR3 protein: CASSQAFLGPDTQYF
clone size: -; D gene: -; V gene: TRBV10-3; J gene: TRBJ1-5; CDR3 DNA: TGTGCCATCAGTACCAGTAATAGCAATCAGCCCCAGCATTTT; CDR3 protein: CAISTSNSNQPQHF
clone size: -; D gene: -; V gene: TRBV4-2; J gene: TRBJ1-6; CDR3 DNA: TGTGCCACCCGGGGAGTCTATAATTCACCCCTCCACTTT; CDR3 protein: CATRGVYNSPLHF
clone size: -; D gene: -; V gene: TRBV19; J gene: TRBJ2-7; CDR3 DNA: TGTGCCAGTAAGGGGTTCGGGAGCTACGAGCAGTACTTC; CDR3 protein: CASKGFGSYEQYF
clone size: -; D gene: TRBD1; V gene: TRBV10-1; J gene: TRBJ2-5; CDR3 DNA: TGCGCCAGCAGTGAGATGTGTGGCTCTGACAGGGAGGAGACCCAGTACTTC; CDR3 protein: CASSEMCGSDREETQYF
clone size: -; D gene: TRBD1; V gene: TRBV18; J gene: TRBJ2-7; CDR3 DNA: TGTGCCAGCTCACCTTCAAGGGGGCCTGGGGAGCAGTACTTC; CDR3 protein: CASSPSRGPGEQYF
clone size: -; D gene: -; V gene: TRBV29-1; J gene: TRBJ2-5; CDR3 DNA: TGCAGCGCAGGCTCGGAGACCCAGTACTTC; CDR3 protein: CSAGSETQYF
clone size: -; D gene: TRBD1; V gene: TRBV15; J gene: TRBJ2-7; CDR3 DNA: TGTGCCACCAGCAGAGTACGACAGGGTATCGACGAGCAGTACTTC; CDR3 protein: CATSRVRQGIDEQYF
clone size: -; D gene: TRBD2; V gene: TRBV20-1; J gene: TRBJ2-1; CDR3 DNA: TGCAGTGCTTCCGGCGGGGGGGAGCAGTTCTTC; CDR3 protein: CSASGGGEQFF
clone size: -; D gene: TRBD1; V gene: TRBV6-5; J gene: TRBJ1-2; CDR3 DNA: TGTGCCAGCAGGGCCGGACAGGGATATGGCTACACCTTC; CDR3 protein: CASRAGQGYGYTF
clone size: -; D gene: -; V gene: TRBV5-1; J gene: TRBJ1-2; CDR3 DNA: TGCGCCAGCAGCTCGGCGGGGCAGACCTATGGCTACACCTTC; CDR3 protein: CASSSAGQTYGYTF
clone size: few; D gene: TRBD1; V gene: TRBV5-4; J gene: TRBJ2-2; CDR3 DNA: TGTGCCAGCAGCTTGTTAACAGGGGCGTACACCGGGGAGCTGTTTTTT; CDR3 protein: CASSLLTGAYTGELFF
clone size: -; D gene: TRBD1; V gene: TRBV29-1; J gene: TRBJ1-2; CDR3 DNA: TGCAGCGCCGACGGGACAGGGGAGGGTAACTATGGCTACACCTTC; CDR3 protein: CSADGTGEGNYGYTF
clone size: -; D gene: -; V gene: TRBV5-1; J gene: TRBJ1-1; CDR3 DNA: TGCGCCAGCAGCGAGACAGCTAACACTGAAGCTTTCTTT; CDR3 protein: CASSETANTEAFF
clone size: -; D gene: -; V gene: TRBV19; J gene: TRBJ1-5; CDR3 DNA: TGTGCCAGTAGTACCCGGGGGAGACATCAGCCCCAGCATTTT; CDR3 protein: CASSTRGRHQPQHF
clone size: -; D gene: -; V gene: TRBV4-3; J gene: TRBJ1-2; CDR3 DNA: TGCGCCAGCAGCCAAGATTTACCCCTTGGACAGAACTATGGCTACACCTTC; CDR3 protein: CASSQDLPLGQNYGYTF
clone size: -; D gene: TRBD1; V gene: TRBV6-6; J gene: TRBJ1-2; CDR3 DNA: TGTGCCAGCAGTCATACAGGGGGCGACTATGGCTACACCTTC; CDR3 protein: CASSHTGGDYGYTF
clone size: once; D gene: -; V gene: TRBV4-1; J gene: TRBJ2-5; CDR3 DNA: TGCGCCAGCAGCCAACGGGGTGGGCCAACACCAGAGACCCAGTACTTC; CDR3 protein: CASSQRGGPTPETQYF